The 23 T cell receptor beta chains below were found in one sample sequenced in a study of blood T cell repertoires in COVID-19. Profiled with immunoSEQ multiplex PCR; TCRdb holds only in-frame clones, not every one. The sample comprises about 370,000 clones, about 89% of which are singletons, and around 3% rests with the top ten. The specimen was peripheral blood. Source of these receptors: a woman younger than 45 with COVID-19, enrolled during active disease.

V is TRBV11-3 and J is TRBJ1-2; perhaps TRBD1 as D (5 bases). CDR3 length: 15 amino acids. V was pared by 4 bases and J by 6 bases, with 18 bases between. Per germline, CDR1 SGHNT and CDR2 YENEEA. CDR3 DNA: TGTGCCAGCAGCTGGAGGGACCGGGGTTCTGATGGCTACACCTTC. Translating it yields CASSWRDRGSDGYTF.

V is TRBV28 and J is TRBJ1-5; tentatively, D is TRBD1 (5 bases). The length of the CDR3 is 14 residues. V gave up 10 bases and J gave up 1 base, with 14 bases separating them. The germline CDR1 and CDR2 sequences are MDHEN and SYDVKM. DNA for the CDR3: TGTGCCAACTCGCGGGGGGTCAGCAATCAGCCCCAGCATTTT. Amino acid sequence: CANSRGVSNQPQHF.

This chain connects TRBV5-4 to TRBJ2-1, with TRBD2 matching 7 bases. Per the germline V gene, CDR1 is SGHNT and CDR2 is YYREEE (reference sequence). Losses at the gene ends were 3 bases for V and 3 bases for J; bases not matched to a gene: 9. This CDR3 comprises 16 residues. The CDR3 sequence: CASSSLGGVFYNEQFF. The CDR3 bases are TGTGCCAGCAGCTCCCTGGGGGGGGTCTTCTACAATGAGCAGTTCTTC. The full variable domain, in which reference TRBV5-4 and TRBJ2-1 provide the parts outside the CDR3, is ETGVTQSPTHLIKTRGQQVTLRCSSQSGHNTVSWYQQALGQGPQFIFQYYREEENGRGNFPPRFSGLQFPNYSSELNVNALELDDSALYLCASSSLGGVFYNEQFFGPGTRLTVL.

The genes are TRBV14 and TRBJ2-1; maybe TRBD1 (5 bases). CDR3 length: 14 amino acids. Germline CDR1 SGHDN, CDR2 FVKESK. Trimming shortened V by 1 base and J by 8 bases, and 12 bases separated the two germline ends. This CDR3 is CASSQGRVIHEQFF. The CDR3 DNA reads TGTGCCAGCAGCCAAGGCAGGGTTATTCATGAGCAGTTCTTC.

V is TRBV7-2 and J is TRBJ2-7, with 8 positions matching TRBD2. In germline, CDR1 is SGHTA, CDR2 FQGNSA. The V and J ends lost 2 bases and 2 bases, in that order; junction bases with no gene match: 2. CDR3 length equals 14 residues. Here the CDR3 DNA reads TGTGCCAGCAGCTTACGGCGGGGGGCCTACGAGCAGTACTTC. Translation gives CASSLRRGAYEQYF.

The rearrangement links TRBV27 to TRBJ2-3; 12 positions match TRBD2. From germline, CDR1 is MNHEY and CDR2 SMNVEV (reference sequence). The CDR3 is 16 amino acids. The J segment lost 4 bases and the V segment lost 0 bases, leaving 2 bases of the junction unmatched. The CDR3 nucleotides are TGTGCCAGCAGTTTATCCCGGACTAGCGGGGCAGATACGCAGTATTTT. It yields the protein CASSLSRTSGADTQYF.

This rearrangement joins TRBV7-2 to TRBJ2-7; TRBD1 is a possible D gene (5 bases). The V gene lost 4 bases and the J gene lost 6 bases, with 25 bases spanning the gap. The CDR3 contains 17 residues. The germline V gene has CDR1 SGHTA and CDR2 FQGNSA. CDR3 region: CASSSLPQAQVTIEQYF. The CDR3 DNA reads as TGTGCCAGCAGCTCCCTGCCACAAGCACAGGTAACCATCGAGCAGTACTTC.

V usage is TRBV5-6 and J usage is TRBJ1-5, with 8 bases lining up with TRBD1. Germline V gene lookup returns CDR1 SGHDT and CDR2 YYEEEE. The CDR3 sequence is 13 residues long. Losses at the gene ends were 4 bases for V and 5 bases for J; bases not matched to a gene: 2. The CDR3 coding sequence is TGTGCCAGCAGCCAGACAGGGGATCAGCCCCAGCATTTT. It yields the protein CASSQTGDQPQHF.

This chain's CDR3 is CASSPQAGVGEQFF. As DNA, the CDR3 is TGTGCCAGCAGTCCCCAAGCGGGAGTGGGTGAGCAGTTCTTC. The J gene is TRBJ2-1, the V gene TRBV28; 8 bases line up with TRBD2. The germline gives CDR1 MDHEN, CDR2 SYDVKM. The CDR3 consists of 14 residues. Trimming took 5 bases from V and 9 from J; bases not matched to a gene: 9.

This clone was detected only a few times. The chain couples TRBV7-2 to TRBJ2-2; TRBD2 matches 10 bases. V trimming: 1 base; J trimming: 5 bases; junction bases outside the gene matches: 10. The CDR3 loop spans 18 amino acids. From germline, CDR1 is SGHTA and CDR2 FQGNSA. The DNA of the CDR3 is TGTGCCAGCAGCTTAGAGCTAAGCGGGGGGGCAAGGACCGGGGAGCTGTTTTTT. Its translation is CASSLELSGGARTGELFF. Full variable domain (rest looked up from reference TRBV7-2 and TRBJ2-2): GAGVSQSPSNKVTEKGKDVELRCDPISGHTALYWYRQSLGQGLEFLIYFQGNSAPDKSGLPSDRFSAERTGGSVSTLTIQRTQQEDSAVYLCASSLELSGGARTGELFFGEGSRLTVL.

This clone was observed a single time. The CDR3 DNA reads as TGCGCCAGCAGTCAATGGGGCTTCTTACGGTATAATCAGCCCCAGCATTTT. This translates into CASSQWGFLRYNQPQHF. The chain couples TRBV23-1 to TRBJ1-5; tentatively, D is TRBD1 (5 bases). TRBV23-1 qualifies as an ORF whose function is uncertain. CDR3 length equals 17 residues. V was cut by 1 base and J by 4 bases, with 17 bases left in between.

The chain carries TRBV11-2 and TRBJ2-1; the D is unclear. Germline loops: CDR1 SGHAT, CDR2 FQNNGV. The CDR3 covers 15 residues. Trimming took off 0 bases at V and 8 bases at J, with 14 bases between the two ends. CDR3 DNA: TGTGCCAGCAGCTTAGATCGCCTCGCTCGGGATGAGCAGTTCTTC. Its translation is CASSLDRLARDEQFF.

Details on this clone: The same CDR3 also results from other DNA sequences found in this sample. This sequence joins TRBV6-6 and TRBJ1-2, with TRBD1 as a possible D gene (5 bases). Germline CDR1 and CDR2: MNHNY and SVGAGI (reference sequence). CDR3 length equals 13 residues. Trimming took off 5 bases at V and 5 bases at J, with 12 bases between the two ends. The CDR3 here is CASSPSGGYGYTF. The DNA for the CDR3 is TGTGCCAGCAGTCCTTCCGGGGGGTATGGCTACACCTTC.

The CDR3, as DNA: TGCGCCAGCAGCCAAGATCGAGGGACAACTTATGGCTACACCTTC. It codes for CASSQDRGTTYGYTF. The rearrangement joins TRBV4-3 to TRBJ1-2, with D possibly TRBD1 on 6 matching bases. Between the trimmed V and J ends, which lost 0 bases and 5 bases, there was a span of 13 bases. The CDR3 extends over 15 amino acids. CDR1 is LGHNA, CDR2 YSLEER, per germline.

This clone was detected only once. The CDR3 sequence is CASSVLGSSYNEQFF. The CDR3 DNA reads TGTGCCAGCAGCGTCCTGGGCAGCTCCTACAATGAGCAGTTCTTC. The rearrangement uses TRBV9 and TRBJ2-1, with D hard to call. Germline loops: CDR1 SGDLS, CDR2 YYNGEE. The CDR3 extends over 15 amino acids. The V end was cut by 2 bases, the J end by 0 bases, with 9 bases between.

The chain is built from TRBV28 and TRBJ1-5; 8 bases align to TRBD1. The CDR3 consists of 17 residues. Per germline, CDR1 MDHEN and CDR2 SYDVKM. V gave up 5 bases and J gave up 0 bases; unmatched junction bases: 9. This chain's CDR3 is CASSVGTGPYSNQPQHF. CDR3 nucleotides: TGTGCCAGCAGTGTCGGGACAGGCCCTTATAGCAATCAGCCCCAGCATTTT. The entire variable domain, with the rest obtained from reference TRBV28 and TRBJ1-5, is as follows: DVKVTQSSRYLVKRTGEKVFLECVQDMDHENMFWYRQDPGLGLRLIYFSYDVKMKEKGDIPEGYSVSREKKERFSLILESASTNQTSMYLCASSVGTGPYSNQPQHFGDGTRLSIL.

The J gene is TRBJ2-1, the V gene TRBV9; 9 bases line up with TRBD1. With V trimmed by 3 bases and J by 1 base, 2 bases remained unmatched. The CDR3 covers 15 residues. Germline CDR1 reads SGDLS; CDR2 reads YYNGEE. The CDR3 coding sequence is TGTGCCAGCAGCGAGACAGGGGGGTCCTACAATGAGCAGTTCTTC. This translates into CASSETGGSYNEQFF.

The rearrangement uses TRBV7-2 and TRBJ1-2, with a weak D call TRBD1 (6 bases). The ends were cut back, 0 bases at V and 3 bases at J, with 14 bases in the middle. The CDR3 is 16 residues long. CDR1 is SGHTA, CDR2 FQGNSA, per germline. The chain's CDR3 is CASSLAIRDIYYGYTF. CDR3 nucleotides: TGTGCCAGCAGCTTAGCGATCCGGGACATATACTATGGCTACACCTTC.

This clone was picked up a small number of times. The chain recombines TRBV2 with TRBJ2-5; 9 bases are shared with TRBD2. V lost 4 bases and J lost 5; bases outside the gene matches: 8. CDR1 and CDR2 (germline): SNHLY, FYNNEI. This CDR3 region has 15 residues. The CDR3 bases are TGTGCCAGCAGTGTCGGACTAGCGAGGGGTGAGACCCAGTACTTC. It specifies CASSVGLARGETQYF.

This clone was picked up a small number of times. The gene calls are TRBV18 and TRBJ2-2, with a possible D match to TRBD2 (6 bases). The CDR3 length is 16 residues. V lost 2 bases, J lost 3 bases, and 13 bases lay in between. Germline V gene lookup returns CDR1 KGHSH and CDR2 LQKENI. The CDR3, as DNA: TGTGCCAGCTCACCAAGGACGGGGAGGTACACCGGGGAGCTGTTTTTT. Protein sequence: CASSPRTGRYTGELFF.

V is TRBV29-1 and J is TRBJ1-2, with TRBD1 as a possible D gene (5 bases). The CDR3 is made up of 13 amino acids. Germline CDR1 and CDR2: SQVTM and ANQGSEA. The V gene lost 5 bases and the J gene lost 3 bases, with 13 bases spanning the gap. This CDR3 is CSVQTGTDYGYTF. CDR3 coding DNA: TGCAGCGTTCAGACCGGGACTGACTATGGCTACACCTTC.

The CDR3 sequence: CASSMTGVVREQYF. CDR3 sequence (DNA): TGTGCCAGCTCAATGACAGGGGTGGTGCGCGAGCAGTACTTC. The V call is TRBV18, the J call TRBJ2-7, with 8 bases that match TRBD1. V was pared by 5 bases and J by 6 bases, with 9 bases of the junction left unmatched. The CDR3 has 14 amino acids. Germline loops: CDR1 KGHSH, CDR2 LQKENI.

The chain recombines TRBV2 with TRBJ2-2; D ambiguous. The V end lost 5 bases, the J end lost 4 bases, and 8 bases lay between the germline ends. The CDR3 spans 13 residues. Germline CDR1 and CDR2: SNHLY and FYNNEI. The CDR3 nucleotides are TGTGCCAGCAGTCGGGTCTCCACCGGGGAGCTGTTTTTT. This encodes CASSRVSTGELFF.